These T cell receptor beta chains were read from a single sample in a study of T cell responses to AZD1222 COVID-19 vaccine. Only in-frame clones appear in the TCRdb table, and some are missing; sequencing was by immunoSEQ multiplex PCR. The table records about 150,000 clones, 87% of them present only once. Sequenced here: peripheral blood, sampled 28 days after the second AZD1222 dose. These TCRs come from an adult who received the AZD1222 COVID-19 vaccine. Both conserved end residues are trimmed from each CDR3. The D gene is left open where the match is weak.

D gene | J gene | V gene | CDR3 protein
. | TRBJ1-3 | TRBV28 | ASSLVELSGNTIY
TRBD1 | TRBJ1-1 | TRBV28 | ASSPIQTSYTGGDEAF
TRBD2 | TRBJ2-2 | TRBV7-2 | ASTLSGSALNTGELF
. | TRBJ2-2 | TRBV25-1 | ASSLVGTGELF
. | TRBJ1-6 | TRBV3-1/TRBV3-2 | ASSQDLGDSPLH
. | TRBJ1-4 | TRBV9 | ASSVGLRGWSNEKLF
. | TRBJ2-1 | TRBV3-1/TRBV3-2 | ASSHRGDEQF
. | TRBJ2-3 | TRBV20-1 | SASHRTDTQY
. | TRBJ2-7 | TRBV28 | ASRGGGSYEQY
. | TRBJ2-7 | TRBV29-1 | STKGGDEQY
. | TRBJ2-1 | TRBV14 | ASSQALLLREQF
. | TRBJ2-5 | TRBV11-2 | ASSLTGKGETQY
TRBD2 | TRBJ2-7 | TRBV28 | ASRRGSAYEQY
. | TRBJ2-3 | TRBV5-4 | ASSSPGDSSTDTQY
. | TRBJ1-1 | TRBV15 | ATSRGGYTEAF
. | TRBJ2-2 | TRBV7-6 | ASSQEVLTNTGELF
TRBD2 | TRBJ2-5 | TRBV7-3 | ASSFASGSETQY
. | TRBJ2-5 | TRBV6-5 | ASSLLRQEGETQY
. | TRBJ1-4 | TRBV4-2 | ASSQAGSATNEKLF
. | TRBJ2-2 | TRBV11-3 | ASSLPNTGELF
. | TRBJ1-5 | TRBV28 | ASSVPTRGRFGQPQH
. | TRBJ1-1 | TRBV19 | ASTPITNTEAF
TRBD1 | TRBJ2-2 | TRBV18 | ASSLAGTVYTGELF
. | TRBJ2-1 | TRBV27 | ASSFSTFATNNEQF
TRBD2 | TRBJ2-3 | TRBV4-3 | ASSPRGQQREEVDTQY
. | TRBJ2-7 | TRBV19 | ASRWPGRRGSYEQY
. | TRBJ2-1 | TRBV11-2 | ASRNPFRGSSYNEQF
. | TRBJ2-5 | TRBV19 | ASSTQGQETQY
. | TRBJ2-3 | TRBV5-1 | ASSRAGSSTDTQY
. | TRBJ2-3 | TRBV9 | ASSVVAGADTQY
TRBD1 | TRBJ1-1 | TRBV5-1 | ASSPGQGVTEAF
. | TRBJ2-7 | TRBV3-1/TRBV3-2 | ASSRSHYEQY
TRBD2 | TRBJ2-2 | TRBV7-9 | ASSLPHSGSQTGELF
. | TRBJ1-1 | TRBV5-4 | ASTRRGGAGTEAF
. | TRBJ2-3 | TRBV7-3 | ASSPPGASAATDTQY
. | TRBJ2-2 | TRBV4-2 | ASSQVISGSGSGELF
TRBD2 | TRBJ2-5 | TRBV7-9 | ASSSGTSGRRAVETQY
TRBD1 | TRBJ2-4 | TRBV24-1 | ATSDPTGGANIQY
. | TRBJ2-3 | TRBV10-3 | AAAEDSPTDTQY
. | TRBJ2-4 | TRBV11-3 | ASSSSQGGSPLAKNIQY
. | TRBJ2-2 | TRBV24-1 | ATRGVFGELF
. | TRBJ1-1 | TRBV29-1 | SVVRAGGTEAF
. | TRBJ2-3 | TRBV29-1 | SVASAGDTQY
. | TRBJ1-2 | TRBV11-2 | ASTRSRRVELVDGYT
TRBD2 | TRBJ2-1 | TRBV6-5 | ASSYGAGEDEQF
. | TRBJ2-1 | TRBV4-3 | ASSLQAISYNEQF
. | TRBJ1-1 | TRBV5-6 | ASRGGLINTEAF
. | TRBJ2-7 | TRBV24-1 | ATSDDYEQY
. | TRBJ2-1 | TRBV5-4 | ASSLGGKTGNEQF
TRBD1 | TRBJ1-1 | TRBV27 | ASSRWTGETEAF
. | TRBJ1-5 | TRBV21-1 | ASRLGQGAGQPQH
. | TRBJ2-7 | TRBV5-1 | ASSLGLNEQY
TRBD2 | TRBJ2-1 | TRBV5-1 | ASSFLSGSSYNEQF
TRBD2 | TRBJ2-6 | TRBV11-1 | ASSGRGSGANVLT
. | TRBJ1-1 | TRBV5-1 | ASSEQGGNTEAF